This TCR beta chain was profiled in a study of T cell responses to AZD1222 COVID-19 vaccine. Across the study: Pooled in the analysis were second doses at about 4 or about 12 weeks.

Sequencing was performed with immunoSEQ multiplex PCR; in TCRdb, only in-frame clones are kept and a portion is missing. Among around 250,000 clones, 93% were seen once, and the ten largest hold less than 0.6%. Broader study findings: Spike-specific TCR breadth and depth went up after people got two AZD1222 doses. Donors were chiefly white British, with a greater number of females, and clonal diversity was perhaps underestimated. Reports say nearly half of spike-specific TCRs go after unmutated variant regions.

About this clone: Its antigen remains unknown.

The receptor comes from an adult in good health. The sequences come from peripheral blood, collected on day 0 of AZD1222 vaccination.

The CDR3 sequence is CASSMTGGDQPQHF. CDR3 coding DNA: TGTGCCAGTAGTATGACAGGGGGTGATCAGCCCCAGCATTTT. The genes are TRBV19 and TRBJ1-5; 9 positions match TRBD1. The V segment lost 3 bases and the J segment 5 bases; nucleotides outside the gene matches: 2. The CDR3 loop spans 14 amino acids. Germline V gene data show CDR1 as LNHDA and CDR2 as SQIVND (reference sequence).